Listed here are 3 T cell receptor beta chains from one sample, sequenced in a study of CXCR3-negative and CXCR3-positive naive CD8 T cells. Libraries were UMI-labeled 5' RACE TRB cDNA. TCRdb re-called the 5' RACE reads, yielding one record per CDR3 amino acid sequence without DNA. The listing contains some 130,000 distinct CDR3 sequences. Material for sequencing was naive CXCR3- CD8+ T cells from blood. Subset noted: CD45RO-CCR7+CD27+CD95- naive CD8+ T cells lacking CXCR3 (TNR3-). Receptors originate from a human donor in good health. Some clones in this sample may be carry-over from other donors' samples.

The genes are TRBV7-6 and TRBJ2-1. CDR1 is SGHVS, CDR2 FNYEAQ, per germline. The CDR3 covers 13 residues. CDR3 in amino acids: CASSLAGDNEQFF.

J is TRBJ2-5 and V is TRBV4-1; TCRdb's D gene call, TRBD1, goes unchecked for lack of DNA. The CDR3 is 17 amino acids. Germline V gene lookup returns CDR1 MGHRA and CDR2 YSYEKL. CDR3 sequence reads: CASSRLFGRREGETQYF.

The chain uses TRBV21-1 and TRBJ2-7; lacking DNA, the TRBD1 call made by TCRdb goes unchecked. TRBV21-1 is tagged as a pseudogene. This CDR3 contains 14 residues. The CDR3 reads CASSDSDTAYEQYF.